The 2 T cell receptor beta chains below come from one sample, sequenced in a study of blood T cells in healthy people across ages. The authors ran a second PCR of roughly 7 to 11 cycles using a sample-barcoded 5' primer and a J-beta primer mix. Each CDR3 protein is one row after TCRdb ran MiXCR on the 5' RACE reads. This sample yields 900,000 to 950,000 distinct CDR3 sequences, of which 25% to 30% are seen a single time; 10% belongs to the top ten. The sample was also reused in another study, on T cells of mothers and their children.

Sequencing input: blood. The receptors originated from a woman in her forties in good health.

This clonotype appeared many times. This chain joins TRBV29-1 and TRBJ1-4, with unresolved D. The CDR3 totals 13 residues. Trimming took 4 bases from V and 5 from J, leaving 11 bases between them. The germline V gene has CDR1 SQVTM and CDR2 ANQGSEA. CDR3 DNA sequence: TGCAGCGTTGGGAACGACTTAAATGAAAAACTGTTTTTT. Its protein is CSVGNDLNEKLFF.

This clonotype was seen at least ten times. The chain combines TRBV5-1 with TRBJ2-4, with 8 bases aligning to TRBD1. CDR1 SGHRS and CDR2 YFSETQ come from the germline V gene. This CDR3 has 15 residues. Germline trimming cut 5 bases from V and 6 bases from J; bases unmatched to any gene: 10. The DNA of the CDR3 is TGCGCCAGCAGGCCGACTGGGACAGGCCGAAACATTCAGTACTTC. The encoded protein is CASRPTGTGRNIQYF.